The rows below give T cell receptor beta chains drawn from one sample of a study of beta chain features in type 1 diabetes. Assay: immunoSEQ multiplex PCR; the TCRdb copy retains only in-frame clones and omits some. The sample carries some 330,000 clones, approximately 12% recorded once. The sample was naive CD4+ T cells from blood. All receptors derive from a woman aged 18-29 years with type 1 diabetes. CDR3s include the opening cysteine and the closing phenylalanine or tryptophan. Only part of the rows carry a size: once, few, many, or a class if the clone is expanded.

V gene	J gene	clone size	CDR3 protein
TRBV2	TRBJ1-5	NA	CASSWSATQHF
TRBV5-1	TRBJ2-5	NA	CASSTPGSQETQYF
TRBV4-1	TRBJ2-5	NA	CASSQDGAETQYF
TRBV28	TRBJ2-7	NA	CASSLREEQYF
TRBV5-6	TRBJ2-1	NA	CASSPPQVSYNEQFF
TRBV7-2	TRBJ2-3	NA	CASSLARRGRLDTQYF
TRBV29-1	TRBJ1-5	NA	CSAGGQNQPQHF
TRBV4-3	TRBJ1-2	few	CASSQATVRGYTF
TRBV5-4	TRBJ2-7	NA	CASSRGQGAPYEQYF
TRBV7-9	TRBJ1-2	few	CASTRSAGADTHDGYTF
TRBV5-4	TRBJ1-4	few	CASSFNRDPNEKLFF
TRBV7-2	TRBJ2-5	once	CASSPSLEETQYF
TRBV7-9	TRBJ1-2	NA	CASSLGIWAGRYGYTF
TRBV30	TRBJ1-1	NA	CAWSAKAERQKAFF
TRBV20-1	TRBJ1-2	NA	CSVEQNYGYTF
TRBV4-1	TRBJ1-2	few	CASSQPRTGDYGYTF
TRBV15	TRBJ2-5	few	CATSRDTRLVGTQYF
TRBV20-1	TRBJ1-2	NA	CSVGQYGYTF
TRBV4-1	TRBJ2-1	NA	CASSQVLRRASSDEQFF
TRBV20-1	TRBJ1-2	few	CSALGGVGYTF
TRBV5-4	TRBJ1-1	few	CASSLGLQGVGTEAFF
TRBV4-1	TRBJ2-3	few	CASNQLSGDTQYF
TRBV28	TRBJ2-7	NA	CASSRVGLAGLSSYEQYF
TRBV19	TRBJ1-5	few	CASSMGTVNQPQHF
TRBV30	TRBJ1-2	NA	CAWRKRLANYGYTF
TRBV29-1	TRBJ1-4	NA	CSVEDPGGSEKLFF
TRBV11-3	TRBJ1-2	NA	CASSGGGNYGYTF
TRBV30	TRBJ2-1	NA	CAWSRRDYNEQFF
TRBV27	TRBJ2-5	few	CASSLRGEGETQYF
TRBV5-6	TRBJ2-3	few	CASSNLREGTQYF
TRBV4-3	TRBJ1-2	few	CASSRSLGDSLLYGYTF
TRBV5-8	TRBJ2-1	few	CASSLEGGRHNEQFF
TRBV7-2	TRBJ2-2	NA	CASSAGLAGRGGELFF
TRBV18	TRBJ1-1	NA	CASSPWTEGMNTEAFF
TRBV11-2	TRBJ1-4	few	CASSQGQGDEKLFF
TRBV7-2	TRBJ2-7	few	CASSPSREQYF
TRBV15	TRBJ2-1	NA	CATSRDSWLAGSTEQFF
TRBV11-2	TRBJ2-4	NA	CASSLERDRGENIQYF
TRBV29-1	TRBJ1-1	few	CSVEVTVNTEAFF
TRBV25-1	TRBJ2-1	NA	CASSAEGRYNEQFF